This T cell receptor beta chain was obtained from a study of cytomegalovirus exposure and HLA in healthy donors. J was trimmed by 2 bases and V by 4 bases; bases with no gene match: 4. This CDR3 comprises 14 residues. Germline CDR1 SNHLY, CDR2 FYNNEI. Primers included in the PCR were 60 Vbeta and 13 Jbeta primers. Some clones are missing from TCRdb's copy, which holds only in-frame ones; the method was immunoSEQ multiplex PCR. The data hold hundreds of thousands of clones, with roughly 70% observed a single time. General study points: Later examination showed HLA-associated TCR beta chains had greater clonal expansion than equally common others.

A word on this clone: Antigen unknown.

The V call is TRBV2, the J call TRBJ2-7; 8 bases are shared with TRBD1. The sequence came from a middle-aged man in good health and CMV-seropositive. The specimen was PBMCs. The CDR3 nucleotides are TGTGCCAGCAGTGCCAGGGGGCTCCCCTACGAGCAGTACTTC. Its translation: CASSARGLPYEQYF.